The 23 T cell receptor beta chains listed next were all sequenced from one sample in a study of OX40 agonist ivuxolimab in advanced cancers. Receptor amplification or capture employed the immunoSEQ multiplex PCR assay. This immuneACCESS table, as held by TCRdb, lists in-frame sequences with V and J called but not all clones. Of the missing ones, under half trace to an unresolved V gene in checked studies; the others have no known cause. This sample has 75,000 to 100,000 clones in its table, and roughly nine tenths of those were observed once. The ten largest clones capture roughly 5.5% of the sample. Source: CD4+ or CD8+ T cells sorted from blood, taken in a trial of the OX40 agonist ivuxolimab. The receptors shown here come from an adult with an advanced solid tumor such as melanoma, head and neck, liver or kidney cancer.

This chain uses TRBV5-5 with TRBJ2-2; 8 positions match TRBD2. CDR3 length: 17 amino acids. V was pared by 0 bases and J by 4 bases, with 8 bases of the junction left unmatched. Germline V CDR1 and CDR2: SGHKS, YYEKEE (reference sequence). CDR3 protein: CASSLVVIAGFTGELFF. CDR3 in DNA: TGTGCCAGCAGCTTGGTAGTGATAGCGGGATTCACCGGGGAGCTGTTTTTT.

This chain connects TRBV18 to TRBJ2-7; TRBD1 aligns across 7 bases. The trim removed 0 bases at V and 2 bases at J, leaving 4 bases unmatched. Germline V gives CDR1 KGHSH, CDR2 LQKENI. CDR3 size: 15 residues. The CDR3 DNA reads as TGTGCCAGCTCACCACCGTCAGGGGGTCCCTACGAGCAGTACTTC. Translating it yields CASSPPSGGPYEQYF.

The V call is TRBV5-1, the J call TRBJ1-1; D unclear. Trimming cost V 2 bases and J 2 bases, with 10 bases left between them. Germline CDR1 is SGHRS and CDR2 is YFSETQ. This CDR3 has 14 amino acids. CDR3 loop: CASSFPEGNTEAFF. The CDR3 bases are TGCGCCAGCAGCTTCCCTGAAGGTAACACTGAAGCTTTCTTT.

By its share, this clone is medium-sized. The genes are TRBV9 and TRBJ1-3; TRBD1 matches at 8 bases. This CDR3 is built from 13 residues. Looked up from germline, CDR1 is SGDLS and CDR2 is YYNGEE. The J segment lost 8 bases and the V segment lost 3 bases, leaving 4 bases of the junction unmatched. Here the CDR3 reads CASSATGAYTIYF. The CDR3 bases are TGTGCCAGCAGCGCGACAGGGGCTTACACCATATATTTT.

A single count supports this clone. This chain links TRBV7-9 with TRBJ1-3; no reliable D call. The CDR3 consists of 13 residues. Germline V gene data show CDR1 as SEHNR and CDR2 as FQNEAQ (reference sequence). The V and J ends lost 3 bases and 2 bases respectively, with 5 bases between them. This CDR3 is CASSFNTGNTIYF. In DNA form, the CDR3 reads TGTGCCAGCAGCTTTAACACTGGAAACACCATATATTTT.

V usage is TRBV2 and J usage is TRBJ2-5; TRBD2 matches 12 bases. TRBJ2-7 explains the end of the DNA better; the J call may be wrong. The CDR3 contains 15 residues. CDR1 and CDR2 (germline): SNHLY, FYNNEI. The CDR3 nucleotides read TGTGCCAGCAGTTCTCAGACTAGCGGGAGCGACGAGCAGTACTTC. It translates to CASSSQTSGSDEQYF.

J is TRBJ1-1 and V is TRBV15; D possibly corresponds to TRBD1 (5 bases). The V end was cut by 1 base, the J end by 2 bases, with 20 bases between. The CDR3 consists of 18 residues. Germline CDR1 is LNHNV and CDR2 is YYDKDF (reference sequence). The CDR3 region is CATSRVGASNGYNTEAFF. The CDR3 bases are TGTGCCACCAGCAGAGTTGGGGCTTCGAATGGGTATAACACTGAAGCTTTCTTT. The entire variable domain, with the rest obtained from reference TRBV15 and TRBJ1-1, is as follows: DAMVIQNPRYQVTQFGKPVTLSCSQTLNHNVMYWYQQKSSQAPKLLFHYYDKDFNNEADTPDNFQSRRPNTSFCFLDIRSPGLGDTAMYLCATSRVGASNGYNTEAFFGQGTRLTVV.

For the CDR3, the DNA is TGTGCCAGTAGTATAGTAAGCGTGAGCGGGAGGTACGAGCAGTACTTC. It encodes CASSIVSVSGRYEQYF. The V gene is TRBV19, the J gene TRBJ2-7, with TRBD2 matching over 9 bases. The germline gives CDR1 LNHDA, CDR2 SQIVND (reference sequence). V lost 1 base and J lost 4; bases outside the gene matches: 8. The CDR3 has 16 residues.

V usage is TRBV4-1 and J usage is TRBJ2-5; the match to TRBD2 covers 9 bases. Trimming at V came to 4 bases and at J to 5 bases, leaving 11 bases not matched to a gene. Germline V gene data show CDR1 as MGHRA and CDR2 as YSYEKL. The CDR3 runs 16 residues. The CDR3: CASSLLGAGGPETQYF. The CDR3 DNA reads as TGCGCCAGCAGCCTTCTTGGGGCGGGGGGGCCCGAGACCCAGTACTTC.

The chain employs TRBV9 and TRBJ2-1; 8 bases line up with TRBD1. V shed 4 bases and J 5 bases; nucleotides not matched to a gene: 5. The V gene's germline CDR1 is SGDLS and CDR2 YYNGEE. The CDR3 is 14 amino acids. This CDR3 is CASSWTGKDNEQFF. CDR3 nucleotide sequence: TGTGCCAGCAGCTGGACAGGGAAAGACAATGAGCAGTTCTTC.

The CDR3 DNA reads as TGTGCCTGGAGCCAAATGACCGGGTCTGGATATGGCTACACCTTC. Translating gives CAWSQMTGSGYGYTF. The chain carries TRBV30 and TRBJ1-2; D is unclear. Per germline, CDR1 GTSNPN and CDR2 SVGIG (reference sequence). CDR3 length: 15 amino acids. Deletions cut 3 bases from V and 5 bases from J, with 19 bases between.

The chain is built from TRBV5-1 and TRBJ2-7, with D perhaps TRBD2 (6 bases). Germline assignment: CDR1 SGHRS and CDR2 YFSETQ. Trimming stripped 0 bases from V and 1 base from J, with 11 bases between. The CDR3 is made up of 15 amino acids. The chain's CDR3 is CASSLASGTSYEQYF. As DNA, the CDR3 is TGCGCCAGCAGCTTGGCCTCAGGGACTTCCTACGAGCAGTACTTC.

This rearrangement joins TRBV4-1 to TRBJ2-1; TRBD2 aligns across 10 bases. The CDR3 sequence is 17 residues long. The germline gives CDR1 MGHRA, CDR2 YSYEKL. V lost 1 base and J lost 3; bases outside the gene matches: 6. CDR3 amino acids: CASSQASGRAIYNEQFF. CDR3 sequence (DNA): TGCGCCAGCAGCCAAGCCAGCGGGAGGGCCATCTACAATGAGCAGTTCTTC.

The CDR3 loop reads CSVAGVLWQFF. The CDR3 DNA reads TGCAGCGTTGCCGGGGTTTTGTGGCAGTTCTTC. The V and J genes are TRBV29-1 and TRBJ2-1; the D gene is possibly TRBD2 (5 bases). V gave up 4 bases and J gave up 12 bases, with 13 bases separating them. The CDR3 contains 11 residues. Per germline, CDR1 SQVTM and CDR2 ANQGSEA.

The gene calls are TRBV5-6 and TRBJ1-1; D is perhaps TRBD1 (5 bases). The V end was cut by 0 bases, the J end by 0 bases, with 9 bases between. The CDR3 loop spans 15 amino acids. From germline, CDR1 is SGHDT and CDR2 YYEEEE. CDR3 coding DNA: TGTGCCAGCAGCTTGGTCGACAGATTGAACACTGAAGCTTTCTTT. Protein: CASSLVDRLNTEAFF.

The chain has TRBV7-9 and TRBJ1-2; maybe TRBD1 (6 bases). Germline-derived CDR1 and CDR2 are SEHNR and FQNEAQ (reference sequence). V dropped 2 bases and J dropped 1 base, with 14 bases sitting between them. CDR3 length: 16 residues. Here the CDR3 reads CASSLSGQRGNYGYTF. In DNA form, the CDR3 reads TGTGCCAGCAGCTTAAGCGGACAGCGCGGTAACTATGGCTACACCTTC. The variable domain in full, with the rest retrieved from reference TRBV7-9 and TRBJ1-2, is DTGVSQNPRHKITKRGQNVTFRCDPISEHNRLYWYRQTLGQGPEFLTYFQNEAQLEKSRLLSDRFSAERPKGSFSTLEIQRTEQGDSAMYLCASSLSGQRGNYGYTFGSGTRLTVV.

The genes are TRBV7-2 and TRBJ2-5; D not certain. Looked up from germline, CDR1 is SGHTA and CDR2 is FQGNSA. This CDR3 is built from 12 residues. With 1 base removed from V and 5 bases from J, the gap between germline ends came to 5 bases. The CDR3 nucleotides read TGTGCCAGCAGCTTAGTCCGGGAGACCCAGTACTTC. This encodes CASSLVRETQYF.

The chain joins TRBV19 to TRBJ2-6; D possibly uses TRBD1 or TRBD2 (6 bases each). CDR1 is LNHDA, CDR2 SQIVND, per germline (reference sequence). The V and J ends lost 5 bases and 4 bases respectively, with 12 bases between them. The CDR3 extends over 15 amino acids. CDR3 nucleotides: TGTGCCAGTAGTCAACGGGGGCTGGGGGCCAACGTCCTGACTTTC. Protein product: CASSQRGLGANVLTF.

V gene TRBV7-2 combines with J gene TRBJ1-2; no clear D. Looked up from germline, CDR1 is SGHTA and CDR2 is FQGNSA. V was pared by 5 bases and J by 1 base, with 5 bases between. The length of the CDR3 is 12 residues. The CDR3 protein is CASSPDNYGYTF. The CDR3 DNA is TGTGCCAGCAGCCCAGATAACTATGGCTACACCTTC.

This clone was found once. CDR3 region: CASIPSPGLETSEQYF. The CDR3 nucleotides read TGTGCCAGCATCCCTTCCCCGGGACTAGAGACGAGCGAGCAGTACTTC. The chain uses TRBV5-8 and TRBJ2-7; 8 bases line up with TRBD2. The V gene's germline CDR1 is SGHTS and CDR2 YDEGEE. This CDR3 region has 16 residues. Trimming removed 6 bases from V and 6 bases from J; junction bases left unmatched: 17.

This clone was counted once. The chain's CDR3 is CASSRTSGGAGETQYF. CDR3 DNA sequence: TGTGCCAGCAGCCGGACTAGCGGGGGGGCGGGTGAGACCCAGTACTTC. The chain combines TRBV7-6 with TRBJ2-5; 15 nucleotides agree with TRBD2. CDR1 is SGHVS and CDR2 is FNYEAQ in the germline V gene. There are 16 residues in the CDR3. V shed 5 bases, J shed 5 bases, and the junction held 6 bases outside the gene matches.

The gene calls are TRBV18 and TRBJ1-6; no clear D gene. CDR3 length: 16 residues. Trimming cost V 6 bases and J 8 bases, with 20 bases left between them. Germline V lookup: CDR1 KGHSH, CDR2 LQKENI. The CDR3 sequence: CASSPRGPLADSPLHF. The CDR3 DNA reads TGTGCCAGCTCCCCTCGGGGTCCCTTAGCCGATTCACCCCTCCACTTT.

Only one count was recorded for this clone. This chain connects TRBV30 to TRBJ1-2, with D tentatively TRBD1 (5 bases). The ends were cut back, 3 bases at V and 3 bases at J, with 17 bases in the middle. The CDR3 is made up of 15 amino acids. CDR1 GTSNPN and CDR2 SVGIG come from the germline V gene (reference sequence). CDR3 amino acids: CAWRDHGGGDYGYTF. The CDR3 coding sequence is TGTGCCTGGAGGGACCACGGTGGGGGGGACTATGGCTACACCTTC.